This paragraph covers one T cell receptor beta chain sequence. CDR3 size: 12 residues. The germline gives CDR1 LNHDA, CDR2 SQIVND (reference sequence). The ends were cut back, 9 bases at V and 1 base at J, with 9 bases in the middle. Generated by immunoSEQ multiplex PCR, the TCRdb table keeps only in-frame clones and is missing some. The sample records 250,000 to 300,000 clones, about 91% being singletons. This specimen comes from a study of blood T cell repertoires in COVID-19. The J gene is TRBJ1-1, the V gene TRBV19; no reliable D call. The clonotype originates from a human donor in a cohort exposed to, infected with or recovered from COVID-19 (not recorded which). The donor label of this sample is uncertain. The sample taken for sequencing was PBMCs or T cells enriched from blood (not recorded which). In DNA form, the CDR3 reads TGTGCCAGCCAGGAGGGGAACACTGAAGCTTTCTTT. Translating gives CASQEGNTEAFF. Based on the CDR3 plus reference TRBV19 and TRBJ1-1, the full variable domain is DGGITQSPKYLFRKEGQNVTLSCEQNLNHDAMYWYRQDPGQGLRLIYYSQIVNDFQKGDIAEGYSVSREKKESFPLTVTSAQKNPTAFYLCASQEGNTEAFFGQGTRLTVV.